This T cell receptor beta chain emerged from a study of siplizumab effects on memory and regulatory T cells. General study findings and limits: The mapping of alloreactive clones to unstimulated subsets covered only a minor fraction of them. Siplizumab caused a significant drop in alloreactive sequences traceable to unstimulated CD4+ memory cells. Mappable CD4+ clones that were alloreactive averaged roughly 69% Treg-derived with siplizumab versus roughly 25% in controls.

CDR3 length equals 16 residues. With 6 bases removed from V and 4 bases from J, the gap between germline ends came to 18 bases. Germline-derived CDR1 and CDR2 are LNHDA and SQIVND (reference sequence). With respect to this clone: Its specificity is not known.

Assaying covered about 10^5 TCR templates per sample. Sequenced by immunoSEQ multiplex PCR; TCRdb stores in-frame clones only, minus some. The profile covers around 110,000 clones, with about 94% appearing a single time and around 1.7% taken by the ten largest. The sequence derives from a human donor in good health. V usage is TRBV19 and J usage is TRBJ2-2; possible D gene TRBD2, 5 bases. The sequencing input was non-Treg CD4+ T cells sorted from blood. The CDR3 is CASRTRTLPGTGELFF. CDR3 coding DNA: TGTGCCAGTAGGACGAGGACTCTACCGGGCACCGGGGAGCTGTTTTTT.